These 11 T cell receptor beta chains share one sample of origin, sequenced in a study of CD8+ T cells in alopecia areata. Following extraction, RNA underwent reverse transcription to cDNA, which served as the sequencing template. The data were produced by immunoSEQ multiplex PCR, yet TCRdb's version contains in-frame clones alone and is incomplete. The sample consists of 69,000 or so clones, about three fifths of them appearing once. The sequences come from CD8+ T cells sorted from blood, collected at week 0. The receptor set was obtained from a human donor with alopecia areata.

This rearrangement joins TRBV28 to TRBJ2-2; a weak D match, TRBD2 (5 bases). The germline V gene encodes CDR1 MDHEN and CDR2 SYDVKM. The CDR3 is 14 amino acids. V lost 4 bases and J 3 bases, leaving 9 bases between the germline ends. DNA for the CDR3: TGTGCCAGCAGTTCCGAGGGAGACACCGGGGAGCTGTTTTTT. Its protein is CASSSEGDTGELFF.

The rearrangement uses TRBV5-1 and TRBJ2-2; a possible D gene is TRBD1 (6 bases). The CDR3 consists of 15 residues. Germline CDR1 reads SGHRS; CDR2 reads YFSETQ. V lost 2 bases and J 1 base, leaving 9 bases between the germline ends. DNA of the CDR3: TGCGCCAGCAGCTTCAAACAGGGGAACACCGGGGAGCTGTTTTTT. This sequence encodes CASSFKQGNTGELFF.

The J gene is TRBJ1-6, the V gene TRBV14; 7 positions agree with TRBD1. In germline, CDR1 is SGHDN, CDR2 FVKESK. The V and J ends lost 3 bases and 5 bases, in that order; junction bases with no gene match: 7. The CDR3 has 16 residues. The CDR3 region has the DNA TGTGCCAGCAGCCACGGGACAGCGATGAATAATTCACCCCTCCACTTT. It encodes CASSHGTAMNNSPLHF.

The genes are TRBV6-1 and TRBJ1-2; D unresolved. Trimming removed 1 base at V and 0 bases at J, with 3 bases between. Germline V gene data show CDR1 as MNHNS and CDR2 as SASEGT. This CDR3 has 13 residues. This CDR3 is CASSEGANYGYTF. In DNA form, the CDR3 reads TGTGCCAGCAGTGAAGGGGCTAACTATGGCTACACCTTC.

This chain connects TRBV29-1 to TRBJ2-7; D is ambiguous. Germline loops: CDR1 SQVTM, CDR2 ANQGSEA. The V end lost 7 bases, the J end lost 1 base, and 5 bases lay between the germline ends. The CDR3 consists of 10 residues. CDR3 loop: CSALSYEQYF. CDR3 nucleotides: TGCAGCGCCCTTTCCTACGAGCAGTACTTC.

This clone has only a few counts. The chain combines TRBV6-5 with TRBJ2-7, with D perhaps TRBD1 (5 bases). There are 14 residues in the CDR3. V lost 2 bases and J lost 1, with 9 bases in between. Germline loops: CDR1 MNHEY, CDR2 SVGAGI. DNA of the CDR3: TGTGCCAGCAGTTACAGCCAGGGATCCTACGAGCAGTACTTC. Its protein is CASSYSQGSYEQYF.

This clone showed up just a few times. The chain couples TRBV29-1 to TRBJ2-1; 8 bases agree with TRBD1. Germline V gene data show CDR1 as SQVTM and CDR2 as ANQGSEA. CDR3 size: 13 residues. J was trimmed by 5 bases and V by 3 bases; bases with no gene match: 3. DNA of the CDR3: TGCAGCGTTGAGGACAGGGATGACAATGAGCAGTTCTTC. It codes for CSVEDRDDNEQFF.

This chain uses TRBV27 with TRBJ1-5; 8 bases agree with TRBD1. Germline V gene data show CDR1 as MNHEY and CDR2 as SMNVEV (reference sequence). The trim removed 5 bases at V and 3 bases at J, leaving 6 bases unmatched. The CDR3 is 15 amino acids. CDR3 coding DNA: TGTGCCAGCAGTCCCTCGACAGGGGCCAATCAGCCCCAGCATTTT. Protein product: CASSPSTGANQPQHF.

The chain carries TRBV6-5 and TRBJ1-2, with D possibly TRBD1 on 5 matching bases. CDR3 length: 13 amino acids. V was pared by 0 bases and J by 4 bases, with 6 bases between. Germline lookup yields CDR1 MNHEY and CDR2 SVGAGI. Here the CDR3 DNA reads TGTGCCAGCAGTTACTCGGGGGGCTATGGCTACACCTTC. The encoded protein is CASSYSGGYGYTF.

The chain joins TRBV27 to TRBJ1-1; the D gene is possibly TRBD1 (6 bases). Deletions cut 7 bases from V and 1 base from J, with 13 bases between. The CDR3 sequence is 14 residues long. Germline V gene sequence: CDR1 MNHEY, CDR2 SMNVEV (reference sequence). The CDR3 loop reads CASIRKGGNTEAFF. CDR3 in DNA: TGTGCCAGCATCCGTAAGGGGGGGAACACTGAAGCTTTCTTT.

This chain joins TRBV4-1 and TRBJ2-3, with 8 bases aligning to TRBD2. With V trimmed by 0 bases and J by 4 bases, 12 bases remained unmatched. Per germline, CDR1 MGHRA and CDR2 YSYEKL. The CDR3 extends over 18 amino acids. The CDR3, as DNA: TGCGCCAGCAGCCAAGAGGTAGCGGGGACCGTTGGCGCAGATACGCAGTATTTT. Its protein is CASSQEVAGTVGADTQYF.